Shown below are 2 T cell receptor beta chains from a single sample sequenced in a study of naive and memory T cell subsets. Study results and limitations: Naive repertoires, especially CD8, held a few larger clonotypes, possibly memory cells re-expressing CD45RA.

An equimolar mix of two oligonucleotides served as the beta constant-region primer for TRBC1 and TRBC2. The ligated cDNA underwent four PCR rounds using SP2 and nested alpha and beta constant-region primers. Via MiXCR, TCRdb re-called the UMI-ligation and nested PCR reads, giving one row per CDR3 protein. Of 150,000 or so distinct CDR3 sequences detected, roughly 22% appear once; the ten largest clones hold 0.09% to 0.13%. No cognate antigen is known for these TCRs. The specimen was naive CD4+ T cells from blood. Receptors were obtained from a human donor in good health.

In its sample, this clonotype was seen many times. The V and J genes are TRBV20-1 and TRBJ2-7; 8 bases match TRBD1. CDR3 length: 12 residues. Germline values: CDR1 DFQATT, CDR2 SNEGSKA (reference sequence). Germline trimming cut 8 bases from V and 4 bases from J; bases unmatched to any gene: 7. CDR3 in DNA: TGCAGTATAAAGACAGGGGAGTACGAGCAGTACTTC. The encoded protein is CSIKTGEYEQYF.

This clonotype was picked up a small number of times. The V call is TRBV20-1, the J call TRBJ1-6, with a tentative D call TRBD1 (5 bases). V was cut by 6 bases and J by 7 bases, with 16 bases left in between. Germline loops: CDR1 DFQATT, CDR2 SNEGSKA (reference sequence). This CDR3 has 14 residues. The CDR3 is CSASLTVENSPLHF. Written as DNA, the CDR3 is TGCAGTGCCTCCCTGACAGTGGAGAATTCACCCCTCCACTTT.